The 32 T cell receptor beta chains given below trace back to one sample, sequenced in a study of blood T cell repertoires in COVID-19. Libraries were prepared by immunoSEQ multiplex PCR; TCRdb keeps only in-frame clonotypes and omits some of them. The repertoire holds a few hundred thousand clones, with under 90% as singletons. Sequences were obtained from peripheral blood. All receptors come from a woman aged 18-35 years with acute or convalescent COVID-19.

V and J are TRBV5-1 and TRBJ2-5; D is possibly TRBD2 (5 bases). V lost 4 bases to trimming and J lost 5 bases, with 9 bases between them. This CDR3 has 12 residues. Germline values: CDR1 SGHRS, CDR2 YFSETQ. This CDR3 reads CASSLDFETQYF. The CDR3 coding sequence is TGCGCCAGCAGCCTGGACTTCGAGACCCAGTACTTC.

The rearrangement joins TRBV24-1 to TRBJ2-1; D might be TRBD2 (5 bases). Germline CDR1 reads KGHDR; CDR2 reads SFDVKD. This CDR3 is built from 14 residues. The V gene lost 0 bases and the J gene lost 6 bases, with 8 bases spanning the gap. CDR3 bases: TGTGCCACCAGTGATTTGCGGCTAGCCAATGAGCAGTTCTTC. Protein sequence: CATSDLRLANEQFF.

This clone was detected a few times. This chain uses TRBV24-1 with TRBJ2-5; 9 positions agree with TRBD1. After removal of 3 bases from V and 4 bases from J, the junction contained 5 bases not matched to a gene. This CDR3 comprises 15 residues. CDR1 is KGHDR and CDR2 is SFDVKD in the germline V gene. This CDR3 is CATSDPTGGAETQYF. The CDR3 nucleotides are TGTGCCACCAGTGATCCGACAGGGGGGGCAGAGACCCAGTACTTC.

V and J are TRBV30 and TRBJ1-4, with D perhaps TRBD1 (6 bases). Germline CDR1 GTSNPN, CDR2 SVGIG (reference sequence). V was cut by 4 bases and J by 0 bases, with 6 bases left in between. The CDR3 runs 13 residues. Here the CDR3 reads CAWTGATNEKLFF. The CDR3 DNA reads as TGTGCCTGGACAGGGGCAACTAATGAAAAACTGTTTTTT.

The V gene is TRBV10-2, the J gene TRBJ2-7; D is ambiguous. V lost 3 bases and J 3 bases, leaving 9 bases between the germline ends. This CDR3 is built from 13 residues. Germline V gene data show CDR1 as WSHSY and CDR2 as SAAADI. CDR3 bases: TGCGCCAGCAGTGATGTGGCAGACTACGAGCAGTACTTC. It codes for CASSDVADYEQYF.

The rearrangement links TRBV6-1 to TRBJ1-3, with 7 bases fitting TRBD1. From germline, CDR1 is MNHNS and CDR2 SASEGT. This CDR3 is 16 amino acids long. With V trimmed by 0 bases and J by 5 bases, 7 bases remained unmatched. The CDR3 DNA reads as TGTGCCAGCAGTGAAGCAACAATACAGGGGAGAAACACCATATATTTT. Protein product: CASSEATIQGRNTIYF.

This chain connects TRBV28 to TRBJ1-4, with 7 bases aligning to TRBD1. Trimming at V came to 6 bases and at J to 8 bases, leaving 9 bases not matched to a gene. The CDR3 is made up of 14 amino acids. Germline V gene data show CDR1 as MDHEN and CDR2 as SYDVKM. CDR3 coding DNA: TGTGCCAGCAGCTTTAGACAGGGCGGGGAAAAACTGTTTTTT. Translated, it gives CASSFRQGGEKLFF.

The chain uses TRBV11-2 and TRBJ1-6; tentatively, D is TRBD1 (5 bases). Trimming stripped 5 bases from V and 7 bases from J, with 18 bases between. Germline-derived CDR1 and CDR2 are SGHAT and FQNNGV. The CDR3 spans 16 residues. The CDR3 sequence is CASSPRRGPGNSPLHF. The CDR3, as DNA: TGTGCCAGCAGCCCTCGTAGGGGCCCTGGAAATTCACCCCTCCACTTT. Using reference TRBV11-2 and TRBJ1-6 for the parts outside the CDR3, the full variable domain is EAGVAQSPRYKIIEKRQSVAFWCNPISGHATLYWYQQILGQGPKLLIQFQNNGVVDDSQLPKDRFSAERLKGVDSTLKIQPAKLEDSAVYLCASSPRRGPGNSPLHFGNGTRLTVT.

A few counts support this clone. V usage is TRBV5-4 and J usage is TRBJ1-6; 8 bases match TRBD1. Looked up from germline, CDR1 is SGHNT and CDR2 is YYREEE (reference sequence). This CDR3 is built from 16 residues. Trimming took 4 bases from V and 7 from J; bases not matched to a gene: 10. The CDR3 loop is CASSHMAGGWNSPLHF. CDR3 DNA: TGTGCCAGCAGCCACATGGCAGGGGGCTGGAATTCACCCCTCCACTTT.

CDR3 nucleotide sequence: TGTGCCACCAGTGATTGGGCAGATCGGGTAGCGGACTTTCCTGAGACCCAGTACTTC. Amino acid sequence: CATSDWADRVADFPETQYF. The chain has TRBV24-1 and TRBJ2-5, with D maybe TRBD2 (6 bases). Germline values: CDR1 KGHDR, CDR2 SFDVKD. This CDR3 is built from 19 residues. Trimming cost V 2 bases and J 5 bases, with 26 bases left between them.

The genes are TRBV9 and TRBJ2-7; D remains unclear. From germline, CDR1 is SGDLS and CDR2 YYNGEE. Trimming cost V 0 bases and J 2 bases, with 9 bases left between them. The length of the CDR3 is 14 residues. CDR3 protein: CASSVDPLTYEQYF. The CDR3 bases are TGTGCCAGCAGCGTAGATCCACTCACCTACGAGCAGTACTTC.

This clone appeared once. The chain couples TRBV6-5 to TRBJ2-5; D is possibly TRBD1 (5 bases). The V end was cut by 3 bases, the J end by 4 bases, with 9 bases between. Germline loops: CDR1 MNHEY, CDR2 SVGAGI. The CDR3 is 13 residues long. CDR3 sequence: CASSYQGRETQYF. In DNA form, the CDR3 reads TGTGCCAGCAGTTATCAGGGTAGAGAGACCCAGTACTTC.

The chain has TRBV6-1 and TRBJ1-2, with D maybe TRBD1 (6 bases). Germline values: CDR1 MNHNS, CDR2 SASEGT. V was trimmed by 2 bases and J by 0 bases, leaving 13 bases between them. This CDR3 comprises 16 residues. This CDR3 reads CASSEYGDTPNYGYTF. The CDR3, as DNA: TGTGCCAGCAGTGAATACGGGGACACTCCTAACTATGGCTACACCTTC.

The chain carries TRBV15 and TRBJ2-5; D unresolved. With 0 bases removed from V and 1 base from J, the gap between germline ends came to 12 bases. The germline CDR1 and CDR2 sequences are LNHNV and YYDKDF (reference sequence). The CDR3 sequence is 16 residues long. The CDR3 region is CATSRDLVTVQETQYF. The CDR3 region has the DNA TGTGCCACCAGCAGAGATCTCGTTACGGTCCAAGAGACCCAGTACTTC.

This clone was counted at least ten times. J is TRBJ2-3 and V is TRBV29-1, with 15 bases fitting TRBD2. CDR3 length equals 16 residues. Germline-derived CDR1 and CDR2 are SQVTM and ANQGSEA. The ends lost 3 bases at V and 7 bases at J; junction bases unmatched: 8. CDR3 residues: CSVETDGLAGGNTQYF. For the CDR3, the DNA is TGCAGCGTTGAGACCGACGGACTAGCGGGAGGGAATACGCAGTATTTT.

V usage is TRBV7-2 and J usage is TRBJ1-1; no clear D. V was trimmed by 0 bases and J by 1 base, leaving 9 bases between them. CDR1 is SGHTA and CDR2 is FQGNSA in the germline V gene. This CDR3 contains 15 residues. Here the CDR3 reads CASSLAVSRNTEAFF. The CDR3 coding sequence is TGTGCCAGCAGCTTAGCGGTCTCGAGGAACACTGAAGCTTTCTTT.

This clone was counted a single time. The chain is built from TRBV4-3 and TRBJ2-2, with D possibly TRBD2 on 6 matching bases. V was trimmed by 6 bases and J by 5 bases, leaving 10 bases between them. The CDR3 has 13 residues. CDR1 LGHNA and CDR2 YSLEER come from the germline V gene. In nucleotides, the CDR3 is TGCGCCAGCAGACCCCGGGGGACCGGGGAGCTGTTTTTT. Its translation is CASRPRGTGELFF.

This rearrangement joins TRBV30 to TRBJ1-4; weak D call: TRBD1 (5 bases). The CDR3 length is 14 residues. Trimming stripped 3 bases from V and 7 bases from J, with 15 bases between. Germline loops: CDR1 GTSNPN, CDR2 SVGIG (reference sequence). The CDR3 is CAWSADSSGEKLFF. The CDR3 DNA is TGTGCCTGGAGCGCCGACAGTTCGGGTGAAAAACTGTTTTTT.

The CDR3 bases are TGTGCCAGCAGGGAACCTCGACAGGGTCTTTCAAGAGGCTACACCTTC. Its protein product is CASREPRQGLSRGYTF. The genes are TRBV28 and TRBJ1-2; 7 bases agree with TRBD1. V was clipped by 6 bases and J by 8 bases; unmatched bases: 18. The germline V gene has CDR1 MDHEN and CDR2 SYDVKM. The CDR3 length is 16 residues.

The CDR3 sequence is CATSSRQGSDTQYF. CDR3 nucleotide sequence: TGTGCCACCAGCAGTAGGCAGGGATCAGATACGCAGTATTTT. The gene calls are TRBV15 and TRBJ2-3; perhaps TRBD1 as D (5 bases). CDR1 is LNHNV and CDR2 is YYDKDF in the germline V gene (reference sequence). V lost 3 bases to trimming and J lost 4 bases, with 11 bases between them. This CDR3 has 14 residues.

The CDR3 is CSAPGFGVEQFF. The CDR3 bases are TGCAGCGCCCCTGGGTTCGGGGTTGAGCAGTTCTTC. The chain uses TRBV29-1 and TRBJ2-1; D perhaps matches TRBD2 (5 bases). With 7 bases removed from V and 9 bases from J, the gap between germline ends came to 16 bases. There are 12 residues in the CDR3. The germline gives CDR1 SQVTM, CDR2 ANQGSEA.

The DNA for the CDR3 is TGTGCCAGTAGTATACCTAAAGAGACCCAGTACTTC. This translates into CASSIPKETQYF. The rearrangement links TRBV19 to TRBJ2-5, with D hard to call. Germline CDR1 LNHDA, CDR2 SQIVND (reference sequence). The CDR3 sequence is 12 residues long. V was cut by 2 bases and J by 3 bases, with 4 bases left in between.

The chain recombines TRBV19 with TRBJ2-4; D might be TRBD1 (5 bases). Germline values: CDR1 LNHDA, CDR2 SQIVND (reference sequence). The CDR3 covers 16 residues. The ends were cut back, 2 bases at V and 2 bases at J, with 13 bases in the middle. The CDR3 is CASSILDTQTKNIQYF. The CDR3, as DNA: TGTGCCAGTAGTATACTGGACACTCAAACCAAAAACATTCAGTACTTC.

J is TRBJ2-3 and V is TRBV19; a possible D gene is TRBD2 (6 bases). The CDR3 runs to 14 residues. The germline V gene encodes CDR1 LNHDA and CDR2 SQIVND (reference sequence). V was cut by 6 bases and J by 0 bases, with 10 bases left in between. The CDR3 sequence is CASSPTSSTDTQYF. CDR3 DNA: TGTGCCAGTAGCCCGACTAGTAGCACAGATACGCAGTATTTT.

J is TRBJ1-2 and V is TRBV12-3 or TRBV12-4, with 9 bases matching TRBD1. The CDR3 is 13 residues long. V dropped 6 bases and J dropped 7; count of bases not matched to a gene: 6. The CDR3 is CASRLGQGGGYTF. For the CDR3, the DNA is TGTGCCAGCAGGTTGGGACAGGGTGGTGGCTACACCTTC.

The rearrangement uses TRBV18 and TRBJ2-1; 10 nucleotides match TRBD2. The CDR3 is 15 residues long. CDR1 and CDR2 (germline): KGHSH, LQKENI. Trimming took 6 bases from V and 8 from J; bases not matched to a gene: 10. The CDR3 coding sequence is TGTGCCAGCTCGCACGAACCTAGCGGGGGTCATGAGCAGTTCTTC. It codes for CASSHEPSGGHEQFF.

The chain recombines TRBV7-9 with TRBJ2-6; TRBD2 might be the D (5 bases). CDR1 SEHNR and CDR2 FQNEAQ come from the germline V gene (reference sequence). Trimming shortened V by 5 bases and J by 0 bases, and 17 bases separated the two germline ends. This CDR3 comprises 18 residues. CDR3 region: CASSPPQRSRSGANVLTF. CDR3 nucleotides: TGTGCCAGCAGCCCCCCCCAGCGGAGCCGCTCTGGGGCCAACGTCCTGACTTTC.

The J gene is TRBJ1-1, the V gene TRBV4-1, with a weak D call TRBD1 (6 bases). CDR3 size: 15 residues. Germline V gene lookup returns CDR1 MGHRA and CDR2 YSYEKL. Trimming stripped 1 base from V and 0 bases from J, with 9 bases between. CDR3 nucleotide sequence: TGCGCCAGCAGCCAAGGGCAGGGGATGAACACTGAAGCTTTCTTT. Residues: CASSQGQGMNTEAFF.

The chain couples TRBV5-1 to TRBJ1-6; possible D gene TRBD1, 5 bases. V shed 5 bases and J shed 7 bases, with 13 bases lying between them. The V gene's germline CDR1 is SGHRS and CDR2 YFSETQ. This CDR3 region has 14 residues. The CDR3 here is CASSRGHSNSPLHF. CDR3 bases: TGCGCCAGCAGTCGTGGACATTCGAATTCACCCCTCCACTTT.

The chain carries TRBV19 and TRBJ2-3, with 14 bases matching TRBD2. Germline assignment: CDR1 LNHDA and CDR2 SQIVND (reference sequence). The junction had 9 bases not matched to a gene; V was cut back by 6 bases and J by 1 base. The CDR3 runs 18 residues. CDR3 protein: CASSLGTSGRGGTDTQYF. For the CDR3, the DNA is TGTGCCAGTAGCCTCGGGACTAGCGGGAGAGGAGGCACAGATACGCAGTATTTT.

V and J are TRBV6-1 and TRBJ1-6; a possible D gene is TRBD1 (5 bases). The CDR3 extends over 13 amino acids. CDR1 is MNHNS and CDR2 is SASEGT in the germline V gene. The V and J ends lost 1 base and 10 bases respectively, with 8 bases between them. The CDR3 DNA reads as TGTGCCAGCAGTGAAGTCGGGGGATCACCCCTCCACTTT. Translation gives CASSEVGGSPLHF.

This chain's CDR3 is CASSYRDRGFPSSYEQYF. CDR3 DNA: TGTGCCAGCAGTTACCGGGACAGGGGTTTCCCCAGCTCCTACGAGCAGTACTTC. The chain links TRBV6-2 or TRBV6-3 to TRBJ2-7; 10 bases align to TRBD1. Germline trimming cut 2 bases from V and 0 bases from J; bases unmatched to any gene: 10. This CDR3 comprises 18 residues. CDR1 and CDR2 (germline): MNHEY, SVGEGT.